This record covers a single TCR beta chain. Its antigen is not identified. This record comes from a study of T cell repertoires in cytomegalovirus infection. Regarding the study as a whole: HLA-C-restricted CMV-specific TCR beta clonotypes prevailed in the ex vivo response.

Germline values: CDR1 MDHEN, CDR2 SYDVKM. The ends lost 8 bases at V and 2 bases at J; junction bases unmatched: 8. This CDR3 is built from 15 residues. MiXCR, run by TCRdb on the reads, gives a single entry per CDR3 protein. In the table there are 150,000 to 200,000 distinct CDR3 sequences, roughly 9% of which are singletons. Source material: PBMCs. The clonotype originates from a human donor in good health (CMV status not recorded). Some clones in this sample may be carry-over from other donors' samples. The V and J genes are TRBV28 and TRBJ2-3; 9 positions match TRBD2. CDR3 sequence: CASVGAGGITDTQYF. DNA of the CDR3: TGTGCCAGCGTGGGGGCGGGGGGGATCACAGATACGCAGTATTTT.